This TCR beta chain was identified in a study of blood T cell repertoires in COVID-19. Study-wide background: Specimens from acute and convalescent COVID-19 originated in the United States, Italy and Spain. Nucleic acid was either cDNA or gDNA, and it came from T cells, B-cell-depleted T cells, or PBMCs.

J gave up 7 bases and V 5 bases, and 6 bases lay outside the gene matches. This CDR3 is 15 amino acids long. In germline, CDR1 is MNHEY, CDR2 SMNVEV (reference sequence). In the source study's methods: Amplification with reference gene primers provided the estimates of nucleated cell counts. Repertoires were generated with immunoSEQ multiplex PCR, while TCRdb's copy carries only in-frame clones and drops some. From that table come the V and J calls and clone size; the DNA was used to work out D and trimming. This table holds 220,000 or so clones, 84% found once. The sequence was obtained from an older woman who had recovered from COVID-19. This chain connects TRBV27 to TRBJ2-1, with TRBD1 matching 12 bases. Material: peripheral blood. The CDR3 bases are TGTGCCAGCAGTCTGGGACAGGGGGCGCGTAATGAGCAGTTCTTC. Encoded protein: CASSLGQGARNEQFF.